This paragraph reports one T cell receptor (beta chain). The PCR had 60 Vbeta and 13 Jbeta primers. TCRdb's table, derived via immunoSEQ multiplex PCR, lists solely in-frame clones and lacks some. The sample lists under 90,000 clones, 77% occurring once. V shed 5 bases and J 4 bases; nucleotides not matched to a gene: 3. The CDR3 has 15 amino acids. From germline, CDR1 is ENHRY and CDR2 SYGVKD. These data are taken from a study of cytomegalovirus exposure and HLA in healthy donors. V gene TRBV10-3 combines with J gene TRBJ2-3; the match to TRBD2 covers 13 bases. Sequenced sample: PBMCs. This clonotype originated in a man between 45 and 60 years old in good health and CMV-seropositive. In DNA form, the CDR3 reads TGTGCCATCAGTCCCGGGACTAGCGGGGCAGATACGCAGTATTTT. Translating it yields CAISPGTSGADTQYF.